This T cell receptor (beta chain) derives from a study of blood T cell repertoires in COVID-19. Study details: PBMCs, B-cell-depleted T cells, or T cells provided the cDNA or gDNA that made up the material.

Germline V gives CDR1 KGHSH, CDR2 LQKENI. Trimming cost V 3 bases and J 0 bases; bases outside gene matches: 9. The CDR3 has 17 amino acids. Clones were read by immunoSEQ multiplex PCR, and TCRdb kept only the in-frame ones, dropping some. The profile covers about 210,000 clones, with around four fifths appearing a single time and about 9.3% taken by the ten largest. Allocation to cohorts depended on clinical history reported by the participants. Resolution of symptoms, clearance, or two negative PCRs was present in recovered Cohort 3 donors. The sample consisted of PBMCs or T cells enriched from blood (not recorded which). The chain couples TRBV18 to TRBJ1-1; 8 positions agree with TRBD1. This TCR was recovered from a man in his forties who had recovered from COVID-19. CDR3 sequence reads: CASSPQTGANMNTEAFF. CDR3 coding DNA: TGTGCCAGCTCACCTCAGACAGGGGCGAACATGAACACTGAAGCTTTCTTT. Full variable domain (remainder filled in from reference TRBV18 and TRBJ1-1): NAGVMQNPRHLVRRRGQEARLRCSPMKGHSHVYWYRQLPEEGLKFMVYLQKENIIDESGMPKERFSAEFPKEGPSILRIQQVVRGDSAAYFCASSPQTGANMNTEAFFGQGTRLTVV.